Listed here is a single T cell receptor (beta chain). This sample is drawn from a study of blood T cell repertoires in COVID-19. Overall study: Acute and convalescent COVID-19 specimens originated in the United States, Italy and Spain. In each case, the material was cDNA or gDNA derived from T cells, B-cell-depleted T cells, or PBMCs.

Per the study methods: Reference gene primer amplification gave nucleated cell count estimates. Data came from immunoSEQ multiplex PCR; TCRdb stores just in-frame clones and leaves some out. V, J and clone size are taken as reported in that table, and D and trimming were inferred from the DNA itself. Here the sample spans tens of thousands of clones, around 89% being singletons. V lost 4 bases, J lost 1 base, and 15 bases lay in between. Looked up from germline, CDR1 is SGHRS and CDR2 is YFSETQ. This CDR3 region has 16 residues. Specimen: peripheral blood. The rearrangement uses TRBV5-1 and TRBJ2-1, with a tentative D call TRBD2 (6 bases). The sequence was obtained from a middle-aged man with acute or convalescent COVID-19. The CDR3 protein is CASSRDFSRSYNEQFF. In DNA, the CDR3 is TGCGCCAGCAGCCGGGACTTCTCTAGATCCTACAATGAGCAGTTCTTC.